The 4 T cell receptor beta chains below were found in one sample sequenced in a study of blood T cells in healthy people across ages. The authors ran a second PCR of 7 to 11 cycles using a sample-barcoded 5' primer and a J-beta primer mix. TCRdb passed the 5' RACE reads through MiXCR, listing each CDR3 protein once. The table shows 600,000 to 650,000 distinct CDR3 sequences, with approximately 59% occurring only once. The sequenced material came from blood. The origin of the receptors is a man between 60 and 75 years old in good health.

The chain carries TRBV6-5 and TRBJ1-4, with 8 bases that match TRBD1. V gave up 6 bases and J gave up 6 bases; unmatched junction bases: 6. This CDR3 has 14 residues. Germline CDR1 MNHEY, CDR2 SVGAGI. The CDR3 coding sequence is TGTGCCAGCAGCTCAGGGGGCGCCGATGAAAAACTGTTTTTT. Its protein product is CASSSGGADEKLFF.

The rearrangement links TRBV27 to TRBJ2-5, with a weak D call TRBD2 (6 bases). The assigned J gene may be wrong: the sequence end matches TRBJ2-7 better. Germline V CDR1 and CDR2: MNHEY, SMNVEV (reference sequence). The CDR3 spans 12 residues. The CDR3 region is CASSFGGFEQYF. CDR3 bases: TGTGCCAGCAGTTTCGGGGGTTTCGAGCAGTACTTC.

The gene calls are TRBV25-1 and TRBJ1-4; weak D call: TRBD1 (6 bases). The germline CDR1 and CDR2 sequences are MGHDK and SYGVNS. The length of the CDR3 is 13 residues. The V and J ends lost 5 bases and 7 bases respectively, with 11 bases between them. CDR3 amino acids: CASSPGGGEKLFF. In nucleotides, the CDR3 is TGTGCCAGCAGTCCGGGGGGCGGTGAAAAACTGTTTTTT.

CDR3 loop: CSAQQPGHRTDTQYF. The DNA of the CDR3 is TGCAGTGCCCAACAGCCGGGACACCGCACAGATACGCAGTATTTT. The gene calls are TRBV20-1 and TRBJ2-3, with D maybe TRBD1 (6 bases). Germline CDR1 DFQATT, CDR2 SNEGSKA (reference sequence). The CDR3 length is 15 residues. The V end lost 6 bases, the J end lost 1 base, and 17 bases lay between the germline ends.